The 18 T cell receptor beta chains below were found in one sample sequenced in a study of blood T cell repertoires in COVID-19 (TCRdb year 2020). The library was generated by the immunoSEQ multiplex PCR assay. TCRdb retrieved this table from immuneACCESS and kept in-frame rearrangements only. Not all clones are present; in checked studies, unresolved V genes account for under half, and no reason is known for the remainder. The sample data list 35,000 or so clones, and less than 85% of these were observed just once. The top ten constitute around 15% of the sample. The specimen was peripheral blood. The receptors shown here come from a woman between 70 and 85 years old with acute or convalescent COVID-19.

This sequence joins TRBV21-1 and TRBJ2-1; TRBD2 is the table's D call, not checked against the DNA. TRBV21-1 is a recognized pseudogene. The CDR3 length is 18 residues. CDR3 protein: CASSAPGGKIGSYNEQFF. In DNA, the CDR3 is TGTGCCAGCAGCGCACCGGGGGGGAAGATTGGATCCTACAATGAGCAGTTCTTC.

This chain connects TRBV6-5 to TRBJ2-1; D remains ambiguous. The CDR3 totals 11 residues. CDR1 is MNHEY and CDR2 is SVGAGI in the germline V gene. Trimming removed 7 bases at V and 6 bases at J, with 7 bases between. The CDR3 nucleotides are TGTGCCAGCACCCTACTCAATGAGCAGTTCTTC. Amino acid sequence: CASTLLNEQFF.

The chain couples TRBV5-1 to TRBJ2-7; 9 bases fit TRBD2. Germline trimming cut 1 base from V and 6 bases from J; bases unmatched to any gene: 11. CDR3 size: 16 residues. The V gene's germline CDR1 is SGHRS and CDR2 YFSETQ. This chain's CDR3 is CASSLPERGDLVEQYF. As DNA, the CDR3 is TGCGCCAGCAGCTTGCCTGAGCGGGGGGACCTCGTCGAGCAGTACTTC.

The chain has TRBV5-1 and TRBJ2-2, with 7 bases fitting TRBD2. After removal of 9 bases from V and 1 base from J, the junction contained 6 bases not matched to a gene. Germline assignment: CDR1 SGHRS and CDR2 YFSETQ. CDR3 length equals 14 residues. CDR3 sequence: CATMPGGNTGELFF. CDR3 DNA sequence: TGCGCCACCATGCCGGGGGGGAACACCGGGGAGCTGTTTTTT.

J is TRBJ2-3 and V is TRBV3-1 (or the pseudogene TRBV3-2); D unclear. CDR1 LGHDT and CDR2 YNNKEL come from the germline V gene (reference sequence). The CDR3 runs to 17 residues. Trimming cost V 0 bases and J 2 bases, with 15 bases left between them. CDR3 DNA: TGTGCCAGCAGCCAAGAGCGAGGTGTTGGTTACACAGATACGCAGTATTTT. Translation gives CASSQERGVGYTDTQYF.

The rearrangement joins TRBV28 to TRBJ2-6; 8 nucleotides match TRBD2. The V gene's germline CDR1 is MDHEN and CDR2 SYDVKM. The CDR3 runs 14 residues. V lost 7 bases to trimming and J lost 2 bases; unmatched junction nucleotides: 1. The CDR3 loop is CASTGGAGANVLTF. CDR3 nucleotide sequence: TGTGCCAGCACCGGGGGGGCTGGGGCCAACGTCCTGACTTTC.

This clone came up a few times. The V and J genes are TRBV20-1 and TRBJ1-6; no clear D gene. The CDR3 extends over 16 amino acids. Germline CDR1 reads DFQATT; CDR2 reads SNEGSKA (reference sequence). V shed 3 bases and J shed 4 bases, with 16 bases lying between them. The CDR3 region is CSASVPFREYNSPLHF. CDR3 DNA sequence: TGCAGTGCTAGTGTTCCCTTTAGGGAGTATAATTCACCCCTCCACTTT.

The V and J genes are TRBV19 and TRBJ1-2; tentative D call: TRBD1 (6 bases). The ends were cut back, 6 bases at V and 2 bases at J, with 16 bases in the middle. The germline gives CDR1 LNHDA, CDR2 SQIVND (reference sequence). This CDR3 contains 15 residues. CDR3 DNA sequence: TGTGCCAGTAGGATGCAGGGACAAGCGAACTATGGCTACACCTTC. Amino acids: CASRMQGQANYGYTF.

The V call is TRBV5-1, the J call TRBJ2-5; 12 positions agree with TRBD2. Germline V gives CDR1 SGHRS, CDR2 YFSETQ. Unmatched junction bases numbered 7, after V lost 5 bases and J lost 2 bases. This CDR3 has 16 amino acids. CDR3 region: CASSPRLAGVQETQYF. The DNA for the CDR3 is TGCGCCAGCAGTCCCCGACTAGCGGGGGTTCAAGAGACCCAGTACTTC.

V is TRBV6-6 and J is TRBJ1-6; perhaps TRBD1 as D (5 bases). The length of the CDR3 is 15 residues. The germline V and J ends were trimmed by 4 bases and 7 bases, with 14 bases remaining between them. Germline CDR1 reads MNHNY; CDR2 reads SVGAGI (reference sequence). CDR3 nucleotides: TGTGCCAGCAGTTCACAAGGGGTCCGCAATTCACCCCTCCACTTT. As protein: CASSSQGVRNSPLHF.

The V gene is TRBV2, the J gene TRBJ1-5; D gene uncertain. Germline assignment: CDR1 SNHLY and CDR2 FYNNEI. V was cut by 3 bases and J by 4 bases, with 7 bases left in between. The CDR3 is made up of 13 amino acids. The DNA for the CDR3 is TGTGCCAGCAGTGACTTTGAGAATCAGCCCCAGCATTTT. Translation gives CASSDFENQPQHF.

V and J are TRBV18 and TRBJ2-7, with 7 bases matching TRBD2. CDR3 length equals 16 residues. Germline trimming cut 6 bases from V and 3 bases from J; bases unmatched to any gene: 14. The germline gives CDR1 KGHSH, CDR2 LQKENI. The CDR3 nucleotides read TGTGCCAGCTCCCCCGGGAGCGGGGCACCTTACTACGAGCAGTACTTC. As protein: CASSPGSGAPYYEQYF.

The genes are TRBV27 and TRBJ1-1; the match to TRBD1 covers 8 bases. The CDR3 spans 13 residues. Germline CDR1 MNHEY, CDR2 SMNVEV (reference sequence). V lost 4 bases and J lost 3; bases outside the gene matches: 1. This CDR3 is CASSWGQDTEAFF. CDR3 DNA: TGTGCCAGCAGTTGGGGACAGGACACTGAAGCTTTCTTT.

The chain uses TRBV6-5 and TRBJ1-1; perhaps TRBD1 as D (6 bases). The CDR3 consists of 13 residues. Germline-derived CDR1 and CDR2 are MNHEY and SVGAGI. V dropped 5 bases and J dropped 0 bases, with 7 bases sitting between them. CDR3 nucleotides: TGTGCCAGCAGTAGACAGGTGAACACTGAAGCTTTCTTT. It is translated as CASSRQVNTEAFF.

V is TRBV4-2 and J is TRBJ1-3; no firm D call. Germline CDR1 LGHNA, CDR2 YNFKEQ. The CDR3 length is 12 residues. The ends were cut back, 11 bases at V and 0 bases at J, with 8 bases in the middle. This CDR3 is CAFSSSGNTIYF. The DNA of the CDR3 is TGTGCCTTTAGTAGCTCTGGAAACACCATATATTTT.

V gene TRBV20-1 combines with J gene TRBJ1-1, with D perhaps TRBD1 (5 bases). Per the germline V gene, CDR1 is DFQATT and CDR2 is SNEGSKA (reference sequence). V lost 8 bases to trimming and J lost 12 bases, with 19 bases between them. This CDR3 is 11 amino acids long. CDR3 amino acids: CSIVWGVKTFF. The CDR3, as DNA: TGCAGTATAGTCTGGGGGGTGAAAACTTTCTTT.

This clone was counted only a few times. V is TRBV6-1 and J is TRBJ1-5, with TRBD1 identical over 7 bases. Trimming removed 0 bases from V and 11 bases from J; junction bases left unmatched: 7. The CDR3 extends over 14 amino acids. CDR1 MNHNS and CDR2 SASEGT come from the germline V gene. DNA of the CDR3: TGTGCCAGCAGTGAAGCGCGGGGTCAGGGGGCCCAGCATTTT. Its protein product is CASSEARGQGAQHF.

The chain uses TRBV11-3 and TRBJ2-3, with 9 bases fitting TRBD1. CDR1 is SGHNT and CDR2 is YENEEA in the germline V gene. The CDR3 contains 17 residues. Trimming removed 1 base from V and 3 bases from J; junction bases left unmatched: 8. The DNA of the CDR3 is TGTGCCAGCAGCTTAGGCGCGACAGGGGGAATAACAGATACGCAGTATTTT. It encodes CASSLGATGGITDTQYF.